This entry describes one T cell receptor beta chain. Profiling relied on immunoSEQ multiplex PCR, and the TCRdb table lists in-frame clones only, not all of them. This table has 51,000 or so clones, 70% to 90% appearing once. The germline CDR1 and CDR2 sequences are MDHEN and SYDVKM. V dropped 4 bases and J dropped 7; count of bases not matched to a gene: 15. There are 17 residues in the CDR3. This specimen belongs to a study of radiotherapy plus CTLA-4 blockade in lung cancer. The chain carries TRBV28 and TRBJ2-2, with TRBD1 identical over 7 bases. The sequence was obtained from a human donor with non-small cell lung cancer whose response to radiotherapy plus ipilimumab could not be evaluated. The source was peripheral blood, collected from a patient treated with radiotherapy plus ipilimumab. CDR3 sequence reads: CASSSPGQIGAYGELFF. CDR3 nucleotide sequence: TGTGCCAGCAGTTCTCCGGGACAGATTGGGGCGTACGGGGAGCTGTTTTTT.